This is a list of T cell receptor beta chains from one sample in a study of control samples from healthy donors and cancer patients. The method was immunoSEQ multiplex PCR; TCRdb's version includes in-frame clones alone and lacks a portion of them. The sample includes 90,000 to 100,000 clones, about four fifths of them seen just once. The sequencing sample was made of blood. The receptors were sampled from a man aged 55 to 70 in good health. The CDR3 runs from the conserved cysteine through the conserved F or W. The order of the fields is clone size, V gene, D gene, J gene, CDR3 DNA, CDR3 protein. D genes are given only for firm matches. Expanded clones get a size class; other rows say once, few or many, or leave the size out.

NA	TRBV18	NA	TRBJ1-4	TGTGCCAGCTCACCTGAGGGGCGTGAAAAACTGTTTTTT	CASSPEGREKLFF
few	TRBV10-1	NA	TRBJ1-5	TGCGCCAGCAGTGTGGTACAGTCGAGCCCCCAGCATTTT	CASSVVQSSPQHF
NA	TRBV4-2	TRBD2	TRBJ2-2	TGTGCCAGCAGCCCTAGCGGGAGAGGGAACACCGGGGAGCTGTTTTTT	CASSPSGRGNTGELFF
medium-sized	TRBV7-9	NA	TRBJ2-2	TGTGCCAGCAGCCCCCGGGAGACGGGAGGGGAGCTGTTTTTT	CASSPRETGGELFF
few	TRBV24-1	NA	TRBJ2-2	TGTGCCACCATTCGCCTCGGGACATTCACCGGGGAGCTGTTTTTT	CATIRLGTFTGELFF
NA	TRBV30	NA	TRBJ1-1	TGTGCCTGGAGTGGCCGAATGAACACTGAAGCTTTCTTT	CAWSGRMNTEAFF
NA	TRBV7-8	TRBD2	TRBJ2-2	TGTGCCAGCAGCTCTAGCGGGGGGGGCCCCGGGGAGCTGTTTTTT	CASSSSGGGPGELFF
NA	TRBV6-1	TRBD1	TRBJ1-4	TGTGCCAGCAGTGAAGTCCTGGGACAGGGTTGGGAAAAACTGTTTTTT	CASSEVLGQGWEKLFF
NA	TRBV29-1	NA	TRBJ2-3	TGCAGCGTTGACCCCGTACAGGGCACAGATACGCAGTATTTT	CSVDPVQGTDTQYF
NA	TRBV29-1	NA	TRBJ2-7	TGCAGCGTTGCCCGTGCGGGCCGAACCTACGAGCAGTACTTC	CSVARAGRTYEQYF
NA	TRBV4-2	NA	TRBJ1-1	TGTGCCAGCAGCCAAGAGGGGGAAGCTTTCTTT	CASSQEGEAFF
NA	TRBV2	TRBD1	TRBJ2-1	TGTGCCAGCGGGGAAGGGACAGGGGAGTTCTTC	CASGEGTGEFF
NA	TRBV2	NA	TRBJ1-3	TGTGCCAGCAGTGAAGGGCTCACGGGAGGAAACACCATATATTTT	CASSEGLTGGNTIYF
NA	TRBV19	NA	TRBJ2-5	TGTGCCAGTAGTATAAACAGGTTGGTGGAGACCCAGTACTTC	CASSINRLVETQYF
NA	TRBV24-1	NA	TRBJ2-2	TGTGCCACCAGTGCGGGGGGCTGGAACACCGGGGAGCTGTTTTTT	CATSAGGWNTGELFF
NA	TRBV2	TRBD2	TRBJ2-5	TGTGCCAGCAGTGAAGCCACGGGGGGCCAAGAGACCCAGTACTTC	CASSEATGGQETQYF
NA	TRBV5-4	NA	TRBJ1-6	TGTGCCAGCAGCTTGGAGACAGTTTATAATTCACCCCTCCACTTT	CASSLETVYNSPLHF
NA	TRBV12-3/TRBV12-4	TRBD1	TRBJ2-1	TGTGCAGCCCGAGACAGGGGGCGGGATGAGCAGTTCTTC	CAARDRGRDEQFF
NA	TRBV15	TRBD2	TRBJ2-1	TGTGCCACCAGCAGGGGGACTAATAGCGCGTCCTACAATGAGCAGTTCTTC	CATSRGTNSASYNEQFF
NA	TRBV7-8	NA	TRBJ1-1	TGTGCCAGCAGCTTACCATATAGGGGTACTGAAGCTTTCTTT	CASSLPYRGTEAFF
NA	TRBV6-5	NA	TRBJ1-1	TGTGCCAGCAGTTTAATCGGTCGGGGAAACACTGAAGCTTTCTTT	CASSLIGRGNTEAFF
once	TRBV3-1/TRBV3-2	TRBD1	TRBJ1-4	TGTGCCAGCAGCCAACGGACAGGGGGCCGTGGTGAAAAACTGTTTTTT	CASSQRTGGRGEKLFF
NA	TRBV6-5	NA	TRBJ1-1	TGTGCCAGCAGCGAGGTAGCGACTGAAGCTTTCTTT	CASSEVATEAFF
NA	TRBV6-5	NA	TRBJ1-4	TGTGCCAGCAGTTCCCCGACTGCCGCTAATGAAAAACTGTTTTTT	CASSSPTAANEKLFF
NA	TRBV18	TRBD2	TRBJ2-7	TGTGCCAGCTCGCCGGGACTAGCGCAGTACGAGCAGTACTTC	CASSPGLAQYEQYF
NA	TRBV18	NA	TRBJ2-2	TGTGCCGGACAGGAGGGGAACACCGGGGAGCTGTTTTTT	CAGQEGNTGELFF
few	TRBV18	NA	TRBJ1-1	TGTGCCAGCTCCACAGGGAACACTGAAGCTTTCTTT	CASSTGNTEAFF
NA	TRBV19	TRBD1	TRBJ1-5	TGTGCCAGTAGTGTAGGACAGGGACCCCAGCCCCAGCATTTT	CASSVGQGPQPQHF
NA	TRBV3-1/TRBV3-2	NA	TRBJ1-1	TGTGCCAGCAGCCAAGCGAGTAGGACTGAAGCTTTCTTT	CASSQASRTEAFF
once	TRBV30	TRBD1	TRBJ1-1	TGTGCCTGGAGTTTAGGGACAGGAAGATACGGTGAAGCTTTCTTT	CAWSLGTGRYGEAFF
once	TRBV6-5	NA	TRBJ1-2	TGTGCCAGCAGTTCCCCAGGGATCCTTAACTATGGCTACACCTTC	CASSSPGILNYGYTF
NA	TRBV13	TRBD2	TRBJ2-7	TGTGCCAGCAGCCCTTTAGGAGCGGGAGGCGGCTACGAGCAGTACTTC	CASSPLGAGGGYEQYF
once	TRBV19	TRBD1	TRBJ1-4	TGTGCCATCTCCGGGACAGGAGGAGAAAAACTGTTTTTT	CAISGTGGEKLFF
once	TRBV29-1	NA	TRBJ2-7	TGCAGCGTCAAAAAGGGCCTCGGGTACGAGCAGTACTTC	CSVKKGLGYEQYF
once	TRBV12-3/TRBV12-4	TRBD1	TRBJ2-7	TGTGCCAGCGGGGACAGGGTTCACGAGCAGTACTTC	CASGDRVHEQYF
NA	TRBV10-3	NA	TRBJ2-1	TGTGCCATCAGTATCCCGGGCGGTGGGGATGAGCAGTTCTTC	CAISIPGGGDEQFF
NA	TRBV6-5	NA	TRBJ2-7	TGTGCCAGCAGTTACCGCAGGGAGGTCTACGAGCAGTACTTC	CASSYRREVYEQYF
few	TRBV3-1/TRBV3-2	NA	TRBJ2-2	TGTGCCAGCAGCCTTGGGGGGGCGAACGGGGAGCTGTTTTTT	CASSLGGANGELFF
NA	TRBV27	TRBD1	TRBJ1-3	TGTGCCAGCAGCGATACAGGGGGAAGGAGCACCATATATTTT	CASSDTGGRSTIYF
once	TRBV19	NA	TRBJ2-1	TGTGCCAGTAGTATAGATCGGGGTTGGGACGGGAGTTTAAATGAGCAGTTCTTC	CASSIDRGWDGSLNEQFF
NA	TRBV30	TRBD1	TRBJ1-5	TGTGCCTGGAGTGTGCGGACAGGGGGGCAGCCCCAGCATTTT	CAWSVRTGGQPQHF
NA	TRBV6-5	NA	TRBJ2-4	TGTGCCAGCAGGCCCGATGGCGGGACACAAAACATTCAGTACTTC	CASRPDGGTQNIQYF
NA	TRBV28	NA	TRBJ2-7	TGTGCCAGCAGTTCGGACTTGCCCCACTACGAGCAGTACTTC	CASSSDLPHYEQYF
NA	TRBV19	TRBD2	TRBJ2-1	TGTGCCAGTAGTATTAGGCTAGCGGGGGGCCCGACCGACAATGAGCAGTTCTTC	CASSIRLAGGPTDNEQFF
NA	TRBV11-3	TRBD2	TRBJ2-3	TGTGCCAGCAGCCCCGGACTAGCGGAGCTCACAGATACGCAGTATTTT	CASSPGLAELTDTQYF
NA	TRBV7-9	NA	TRBJ2-7	TGTGCCAGCAGCTTAGTAGGGCAGAAATACTTC	CASSLVGQKYF
NA	TRBV6-6	TRBD1	TRBJ2-2	TGTGCCAGCAGTTACTCAACAGGGGGCACCGGGGAGCTGTTTTTT	CASSYSTGGTGELFF
NA	TRBV5-1	TRBD2	TRBJ2-5	TGCGCCAGCCGGGGGGGAGTGACCCAGTACTTC	CASRGGVTQYF
NA	TRBV28	NA	TRBJ1-2	TGTGCCAGCAGTTTAGCGGTCCTTTATGGCTACACCTTC	CASSLAVLYGYTF
NA	TRBV6-1	NA	TRBJ1-6	TGTGCCAGCAGTGAGAGGGGGGGGGAAAATTCACCCCTCCACTTT	CASSERGGENSPLHF
NA	TRBV5-4	TRBD2	TRBJ2-2	TGTGCCAGCAGCCACATAGCGGGAGGGGGGGACGGGGAGCTGTTTTTT	CASSHIAGGGDGELFF
NA	TRBV2	TRBD1	TRBJ2-6	TGTGCCAGCGGACAGGTTAGCGGGGCCAACGTCCTGACTTTC	CASGQVSGANVLTF
NA	TRBV27	TRBD2	TRBJ2-7	TGTGCCAGCAGTACCAAACCACCTAGCGGCAGCTCCTACGAGCAGTACTTC	CASSTKPPSGSSYEQYF
NA	TRBV18	TRBD1	TRBJ1-2	TGTGCCACCCCCAGGGGGATGGACTATGGCTACACCTTC	CATPRGMDYGYTF
NA	TRBV12-1	NA	TRBJ1-3	TGTGCCAGCAGACATTCAGGGTCTGGAAACACCATATATTTT	CASRHSGSGNTIYF
NA	TRBV28	NA	TRBJ1-2	TGTGCCAGCACCCTTGCCTTTCGGGGTAACTATGGCTACACCTTC	CASTLAFRGNYGYTF
few	TRBV4-1	TRBD2	TRBJ2-5	TGCGCCAGCAGCCGTGTAGAAGCGGGGGGCTCCCAAGAGACCCAGTACTTC	CASSRVEAGGSQETQYF
NA	TRBV11-2	NA	TRBJ2-7	TGTGCCAGCAGCTTAGTAGGGTCAGGGATCTACGAGCAGTACTTC	CASSLVGSGIYEQYF
NA	TRBV7-2	NA	TRBJ2-1	TGTGCCAGCAGCGAAGGGCGGCCAACCTACAATGAGCAGTTCTTC	CASSEGRPTYNEQFF